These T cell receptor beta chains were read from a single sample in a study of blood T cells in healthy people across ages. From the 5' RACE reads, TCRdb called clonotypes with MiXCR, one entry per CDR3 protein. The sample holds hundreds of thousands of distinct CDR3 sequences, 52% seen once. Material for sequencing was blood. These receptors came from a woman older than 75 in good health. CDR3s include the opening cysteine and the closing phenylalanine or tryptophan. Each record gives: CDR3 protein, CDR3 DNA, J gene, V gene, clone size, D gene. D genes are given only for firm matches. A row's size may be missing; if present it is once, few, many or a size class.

cdr3_aa: CSARSRQGIAYEQYF; cdr3_nt: TGCAGTGCTAGATCTAGACAGGGGATCGCCTACGAGCAGTACTTC; j_call: TRBJ2-7; v_call: TRBV20-1; clone_size: NA; d_call: TRBD1
cdr3_aa: CASSEVQAGELFF; cdr3_nt: TGTGCCAGCAGTGAGGTGCAGGCCGGGGAGCTGTTTTTT; j_call: TRBJ2-2; v_call: TRBV2; clone_size: NA; d_call: NA
cdr3_aa: CASSPFSYEQYF; cdr3_nt: TGTGCCAGCAGCCCCTTTTCTTACGAGCAGTACTTC; j_call: TRBJ2-7; v_call: TRBV7-9; clone_size: many; d_call: NA
cdr3_aa: CASSLGGRNEKLFF; cdr3_nt: TGTGCCAGCAGCTTGGGAGGGCGCAATGAAAAACTGTTTTTT; j_call: TRBJ1-4; v_call: TRBV5-4; clone_size: few; d_call: NA
cdr3_aa: CASSLGLLSQETQYF; cdr3_nt: TGTGCCAGCAGCTTAGGTCTCCTCTCGCAAGAGACCCAGTACTTC; j_call: TRBJ2-5; v_call: TRBV7-9; clone_size: few; d_call: NA
cdr3_aa: CASSANRLGDTQYF; cdr3_nt: TGTGCCAGCAGTGCTAACCGGCTCGGAGATACGCAGTATTTT; j_call: TRBJ2-3; v_call: TRBV6-5; clone_size: NA; d_call: NA
cdr3_aa: CASSQLSGDADTQYF; cdr3_nt: TGTGCCAGCAGCCAATTAAGCGGGGACGCGGATACGCAGTATTTT; j_call: TRBJ2-3; v_call: TRBV4-2; clone_size: many; d_call: TRBD2
cdr3_aa: CASSFALLQETQYF; cdr3_nt: TGTGCCAGCAGTTTTGCCCTACTGCAAGAGACCCAGTACTTC; j_call: TRBJ2-5; v_call: TRBV25-1; clone_size: many; d_call: NA
cdr3_aa: CASTERDYEQYF; cdr3_nt: TGCGCCAGCACCGAGAGGGACTACGAGCAGTACTTC; j_call: TRBJ2-7; v_call: TRBV10-2; clone_size: many; d_call: NA
cdr3_aa: CASSLGLPGYNEQFF; cdr3_nt: TGTGCCAGCAGTTTGGGGCTACCAGGCTACAATGAGCAGTTCTTC; j_call: TRBJ2-1; v_call: TRBV27; clone_size: NA; d_call: NA
cdr3_aa: CASSLADRGSYGYTF; cdr3_nt: TGTGCCAGCAGCTTGGCGGACAGGGGAAGCTATGGCTACACCTTC; j_call: TRBJ1-2; v_call: TRBV28; clone_size: NA; d_call: TRBD1
cdr3_aa: CASSDTGSGANVLTF; cdr3_nt: TGTGCCAGCAGTGATACAGGGTCTGGGGCCAACGTCCTGACTTTC; j_call: TRBJ2-6; v_call: TRBV6-6; clone_size: few; d_call: NA
cdr3_aa: CASKVQGHGYTF; cdr3_nt: TGTGCCAGCAAGGTCCAGGGGCACGGCTACACCTTC; j_call: TRBJ1-2; v_call: TRBV3-1; clone_size: few; d_call: NA
cdr3_aa: CASRRTSRNEQFF; cdr3_nt: TGTGCCAGCAGAAGGACTAGCCGCAATGAGCAGTTCTTC; j_call: TRBJ2-1; v_call: TRBV27; clone_size: many; d_call: TRBD2
cdr3_aa: CASSYALAGGAQYF; cdr3_nt: TGTGCCAGCAGTTACGCGCTAGCGGGGGGTGCGCAGTATTTT; j_call: TRBJ2-3; v_call: TRBV6-2/TRBV6-3; clone_size: NA; d_call: TRBD2
cdr3_aa: CVSSAGLTLYEQYF; cdr3_nt: TGTGTCAGCAGCGCAGGACTAACCCTGTACGAGCAGTACTTC; j_call: TRBJ2-7; v_call: TRBV9; clone_size: NA; d_call: NA
cdr3_aa: CAISAGDYEQYF; cdr3_nt: TGTGCCATCAGTGCGGGGGACTACGAGCAGTACTTC; j_call: TRBJ2-7; v_call: TRBV10-3; clone_size: NA; d_call: NA
cdr3_aa: CASSILGVSSYNEQFF; cdr3_nt: TGTGCCAGTAGTATTTTAGGGGTTAGCTCCTACAATGAGCAGTTCTTC; j_call: TRBJ2-1; v_call: TRBV19; clone_size: NA; d_call: NA
cdr3_aa: CTSSFWGVGSYEQYF; cdr3_nt: TGTACCAGCAGTTTTTGGGGGGTAGGATCCTACGAGCAGTACTTC; j_call: TRBJ2-7; v_call: TRBV28; clone_size: NA; d_call: NA
cdr3_aa: CASSLTGNGYTF; cdr3_nt: TGTGCCAGCAGTTTAACAGGGAATGGCTACACCTTC; j_call: TRBJ1-2; v_call: TRBV6-6; clone_size: many; d_call: NA
cdr3_aa: CASSIQGNTETFF; cdr3_nt: TGCGCCAGCAGCATACAGGGGAACACTGAAACTTTCTTT; j_call: TRBJ1-1; v_call: TRBV5-1; clone_size: once; d_call: TRBD1
cdr3_aa: CASSPGGTVKETQYF; cdr3_nt: TGTGCCAGCTCTCCGGGGGGGACAGTGAAAGAGACCCAGTACTTC; j_call: TRBJ2-5; v_call: TRBV18; clone_size: NA; d_call: NA
cdr3_aa: CAGSSGWSGGVFYNEQFF; cdr3_nt: TGTGCCGGCAGTTCTGGTTGGAGCGGGGGAGTTTTCTACAATGAGCAGTTCTTC; j_call: TRBJ2-1; v_call: TRBV12-3/TRBV12-4; clone_size: once; d_call: TRBD2
cdr3_aa: CASRGVGGGAKGYTF; cdr3_nt: TGTGCCAGCAGGGGGGTCGGAGGGGGCGCCAAGGGCTACACCTTC; j_call: TRBJ1-2; v_call: TRBV12-3/TRBV12-4; clone_size: NA; d_call: TRBD1
cdr3_aa: CASSSGADTQYF; cdr3_nt: TGTGCCAGCAGCTCCGGGGCAGATACGCAGTATTTT; j_call: TRBJ2-3; v_call: TRBV7-2; clone_size: many; d_call: NA
cdr3_aa: CVSSSAPPIDTQYF; cdr3_nt: TGCGTCAGCAGCTCGGCCCCCCCCATAGATACGCAGTATTTT; j_call: TRBJ2-3; v_call: TRBV5-1; clone_size: NA; d_call: NA
cdr3_aa: CASSFYQQAEDIQYF; cdr3_nt: TGTGCCAGCAGCTTTTACCAACAGGCTGAGGACATTCAGTACTTC; j_call: TRBJ2-4; v_call: TRBV7-9; clone_size: NA; d_call: NA
cdr3_aa: CASSAHLISLGQYF; cdr3_nt: TGTGCCAGCAGCGCCCACCTCATATCCCTTGGGCAGTATTTT; j_call: TRBJ2-3; v_call: TRBV9; clone_size: NA; d_call: NA
cdr3_aa: CASSDIKGGEAFF; cdr3_nt: TGTGCCAGCAGTGATATCAAAGGGGGTGAAGCTTTCTTT; j_call: TRBJ1-1; v_call: TRBV2; clone_size: NA; d_call: NA
cdr3_aa: CASSLAPLADHTDTQYF; cdr3_nt: TGCGCCAGCAGCTTGGCACCCCTAGCGGACCACACAGATACGCAGTATTTT; j_call: TRBJ2-3; v_call: TRBV5-1; clone_size: many; d_call: TRBD2
cdr3_aa: CASSHLGHHNYGYTF; cdr3_nt: TGTGCCAGCAGCCACCTCGGACACCACAACTATGGCTACACCTTC; j_call: TRBJ1-2; v_call: TRBV3-1; clone_size: NA; d_call: NA
cdr3_aa: CASKLAGGDNEQFF; cdr3_nt: TGTGCCAGCAAGCTAGCGGGAGGAGACAATGAGCAGTTCTTC; j_call: TRBJ2-1; v_call: TRBV6-5; clone_size: NA; d_call: TRBD2
cdr3_aa: CASSKAGGSGNEQFF; cdr3_nt: TGTGCCAGTAGTAAGGCGGGAGGGAGTGGGAATGAGCAGTTCTTC; j_call: TRBJ2-1; v_call: TRBV19; clone_size: NA; d_call: TRBD2
cdr3_aa: CASSQDGGQGKKLFF; cdr3_nt: TGTGCCAGCAGCCAAGATGGAGGACAGGGGAAAAAACTGTTTTTT; j_call: TRBJ1-4; v_call: TRBV3-1; clone_size: NA; d_call: TRBD1
cdr3_aa: CASSSRTETNYGYTF; cdr3_nt: TGTGCCAGCAGTTCAAGGACAGAGACTAACTATGGCTACACCTTC; j_call: TRBJ1-2; v_call: TRBV27; clone_size: NA; d_call: NA
cdr3_aa: CASSATSGSDNEQFF; cdr3_nt: TGCGCCAGCAGCGCAACTAGCGGGAGTGACAATGAGCAGTTCTTC; j_call: TRBJ2-1; v_call: TRBV10-2; clone_size: many; d_call: TRBD2
cdr3_aa: CASRAEYRVQETQYF; cdr3_nt: TGTGCCAGCAGGGCTGAATACAGGGTCCAAGAGACCCAGTACTTC; j_call: TRBJ2-5; v_call: TRBV6-6; clone_size: many; d_call: NA
cdr3_aa: CASSQDIRGQGRTYEQYF; cdr3_nt: TGTGCCAGCAGCCAAGATATACGGGGACAGGGGAGGACCTACGAGCAGTACTTC; j_call: TRBJ2-7; v_call: TRBV3-1; clone_size: NA; d_call: TRBD1
cdr3_aa: CASSFNPGPGYNEQFF; cdr3_nt: TGTGCCAGCAGCTTCAATCCGGGACCGGGATACAATGAGCAGTTCTTC; j_call: TRBJ2-1; v_call: TRBV7-2; clone_size: NA; d_call: NA
cdr3_aa: CSARGGILVPYNEQFF; cdr3_nt: TGCAGTGCTAGAGGGGGGATCCTAGTCCCCTACAATGAGCAGTTCTTC; j_call: TRBJ2-1; v_call: TRBV20-1; clone_size: many; d_call: NA
cdr3_aa: CASSFQGLQETQYF; cdr3_nt: TGTGCCAGCAGCTTCCAGGGGCTCCAAGAGACCCAGTACTTC; j_call: TRBJ2-5; v_call: TRBV7-9; clone_size: NA; d_call: NA
cdr3_aa: CASTSSGGGQPQHF; cdr3_nt: TGTGCCAGCACCTCCTCTGGGGGGGGCCAGCCCCAGCATTTT; j_call: TRBJ1-5; v_call: TRBV7-9; clone_size: many; d_call: NA
cdr3_aa: CASSYSTSGRDEQYF; cdr3_nt: TGTGCCAGCAGTTACTCGACTAGCGGGAGGGACGAGCAGTACTTC; j_call: TRBJ2-7; v_call: TRBV6-5; clone_size: many; d_call: TRBD2
cdr3_aa: CASSKQGAGGYTF; cdr3_nt: TGTGCCAGCAGTAAACAGGGGGCTGGTGGCTACACCTTC; j_call: TRBJ1-2; v_call: TRBV27; clone_size: many; d_call: TRBD1
cdr3_aa: CSVAGGYGYTF; cdr3_nt: TGCAGCGTTGCAGGGGGCTATGGCTACACCTTC; j_call: TRBJ1-2; v_call: TRBV29-1; clone_size: NA; d_call: TRBD1
cdr3_aa: CASSYIDSSENEQYF; cdr3_nt: TGTGCCAGCAGCTACATAGACAGTAGCGAGAACGAGCAGTACTTC; j_call: TRBJ2-7; v_call: TRBV5-8; clone_size: NA; d_call: NA
cdr3_aa: CAARSGYGYTF; cdr3_nt: TGTGCCGCAAGGTCGGGGTATGGCTACACCTTC; j_call: TRBJ1-2; v_call: TRBV6-1; clone_size: NA; d_call: NA
cdr3_aa: CASSQGQGWREQFF; cdr3_nt: TGTGCCAGCTCACAAGGACAGGGTTGGAGGGAGCAGTTCTTC; j_call: TRBJ2-1; v_call: TRBV18; clone_size: NA; d_call: TRBD1
cdr3_aa: CASSYPGTGNTGELFF; cdr3_nt: TGTGCCAGCAGTTATCCAGGGACAGGGAACACCGGGGAGCTGTTTTTT; j_call: TRBJ2-2; v_call: TRBV28; clone_size: NA; d_call: TRBD1
cdr3_aa: CASSLLQGGGETQYF; cdr3_nt: TGCGCCAGCAGCTTATTACAGGGAGGGGGAGAGACCCAGTACTTC; j_call: TRBJ2-5; v_call: TRBV5-1; clone_size: many; d_call: NA